This TCR beta chain was profiled in a study of blood T cell repertoires in COVID-19. Background on the study: From the United States, Italy and Spain came samples of acute and convalescent COVID-19.

The germline gives CDR1 MNHEY, CDR2 SVGAGI. With V trimmed by 6 bases and J by 0 bases, 4 bases remained unmatched. This CDR3 contains 15 residues. As processed by the authors: By means of reference gene primer amplification, nucleated cell counts were estimated. Data came from immunoSEQ multiplex PCR; TCRdb stores just in-frame clones and leaves some out. V, J and clone size are taken as reported in that table, and D and trimming were inferred from the DNA itself. The sample holds about 280,000 clones, 80% to 95% seen once. Those enrolled, adults aged roughly 18 to 89 years, came from 25 or so US areas.

The chain combines TRBV6-5 with TRBJ2-2; 7 nucleotides agree with TRBD2. This receptor was obtained from a man between 35 and 55 years old who had been exposed to COVID-19. The sequenced sample was PBMCs or T cells enriched from blood (not recorded which). CDR3 sequence (DNA): TGTGCCAGCAGGGCTAGCGGAGCGAACACCGGGGAGCTGTTTTTT. Translation: CASRASGANTGELFF.